This T cell receptor beta chain was captured in a study of blood T cell repertoires in COVID-19. Germline V CDR1 and CDR2: SGHDN, FVKESK. V lost 4 bases to trimming and J lost 0 bases, with 24 bases between them. The CDR3 sequence is 19 residues long. This clone has a handful of counts. The table came from immunoSEQ multiplex PCR; TCRdb's copy has only in-frame clones and leaves some out. In the table there are 180,000 or so clones, approximately 86% of which are singletons. This clonotype was sampled from a man between 65 and 85 years old with acute or convalescent COVID-19. J is TRBJ1-2 and V is TRBV14, with D possibly matching TRBD1 (6 bases). Sequenced sample: peripheral blood. The CDR3 spells CASSPRDISVGRANYGYTF. CDR3 coding DNA: TGTGCCAGCAGCCCCCGGGACATTTCGGTGGGTCGAGCTAACTATGGCTACACCTTC.